This T cell receptor (beta chain) was found in a study of blood T cell repertoires in COVID-19. Across the study: COVID-19 samples, acute and convalescent, were from the United States, Italy and Spain. Sample material is recorded as cDNA or gDNA derived from T cells, B-cell-depleted T cells, or PBMCs.

The germline gives CDR1 MNHEY, CDR2 SVGAGI. The CDR3 has 15 amino acids. As processed by the authors: Amplification of reference gene primers was used by the study to estimate nucleated cell counts. Produced via immunoSEQ multiplex PCR; TCRdb's table is partial and in-frame only. V, J and clone size are those of that table, while D and trimming were read from the DNA. In the table there are about 400,000 clones, more than 85% of which are singletons. The chain has TRBV6-5 and TRBJ2-6, with a tentative D call TRBD1 (6 bases). This clonotype was obtained from a human donor in a cohort sampled during active COVID-19. Source material: peripheral blood. CDR3: CASRVGGGGANVLTF. The DNA of the CDR3 is TGTGCGTCACGTGTAGGGGGTGGTGGGGCCAACGTCCTGACTTTC.